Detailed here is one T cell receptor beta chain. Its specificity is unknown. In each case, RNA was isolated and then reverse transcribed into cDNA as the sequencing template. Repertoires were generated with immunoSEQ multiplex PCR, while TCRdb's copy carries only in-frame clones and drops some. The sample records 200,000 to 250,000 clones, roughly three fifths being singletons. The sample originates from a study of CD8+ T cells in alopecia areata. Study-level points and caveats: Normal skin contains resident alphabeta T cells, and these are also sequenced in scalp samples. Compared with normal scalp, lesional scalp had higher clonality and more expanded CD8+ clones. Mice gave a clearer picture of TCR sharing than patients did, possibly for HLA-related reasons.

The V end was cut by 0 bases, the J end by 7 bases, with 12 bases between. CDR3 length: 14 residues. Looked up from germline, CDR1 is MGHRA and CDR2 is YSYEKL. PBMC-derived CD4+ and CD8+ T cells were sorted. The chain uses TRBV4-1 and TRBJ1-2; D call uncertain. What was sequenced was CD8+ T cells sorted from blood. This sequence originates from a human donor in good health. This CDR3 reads CASSQDEPFGGYTF. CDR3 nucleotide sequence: TGCGCCAGCAGCCAAGATGAGCCCTTCGGTGGCTACACCTTC.